This T cell receptor (beta chain) was retrieved from a study of blood T cell repertoires in COVID-19. The wider study: Material from acute and convalescent COVID-19 was sourced from the United States, Italy and Spain. In each case, the material was cDNA or gDNA derived from T cells, B-cell-depleted T cells, or PBMCs.

Per the original data handling: How many nucleated cells were present was estimated from reference gene primer amplification. Some clones are missing from TCRdb's copy, which holds only in-frame ones; the method was immunoSEQ multiplex PCR. The V and J calls and clone size are taken from that table; D and trimming were inferred from the DNA. Of under 100,000 clones listed, roughly four fifths are singletons. The CDR3 consists of 13 residues. CDR1 and CDR2 (germline): SEHNR, FQNEAQ (reference sequence). Trimming pared 3 bases from V and 5 bases from J, leaving 9 bases between. Specimen: peripheral blood. The sequence was collected from a woman older than 75 with active or convalescent COVID-19. The gene calls are TRBV7-9 and TRBJ2-3, with unresolved D. CDR3 protein: CASSFRYGDTQYF. CDR3 DNA: TGTGCCAGCAGCTTTCGTTACGGAGATACGCAGTATTTT.